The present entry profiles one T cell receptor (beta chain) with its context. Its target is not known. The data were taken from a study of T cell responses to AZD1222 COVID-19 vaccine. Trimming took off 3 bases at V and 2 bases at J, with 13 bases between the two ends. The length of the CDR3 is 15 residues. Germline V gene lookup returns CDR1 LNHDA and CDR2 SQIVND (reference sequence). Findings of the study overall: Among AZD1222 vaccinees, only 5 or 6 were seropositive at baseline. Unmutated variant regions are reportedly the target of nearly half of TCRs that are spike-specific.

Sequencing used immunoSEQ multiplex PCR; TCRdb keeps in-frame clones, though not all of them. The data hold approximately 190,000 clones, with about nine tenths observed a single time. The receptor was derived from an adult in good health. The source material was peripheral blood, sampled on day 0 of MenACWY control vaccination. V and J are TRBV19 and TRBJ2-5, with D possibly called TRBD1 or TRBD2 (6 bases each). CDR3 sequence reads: CASSIMAGTQETQYF. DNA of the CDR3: TGTGCCAGTAGTATCATGGCGGGGACACAAGAGACCCAGTACTTC.